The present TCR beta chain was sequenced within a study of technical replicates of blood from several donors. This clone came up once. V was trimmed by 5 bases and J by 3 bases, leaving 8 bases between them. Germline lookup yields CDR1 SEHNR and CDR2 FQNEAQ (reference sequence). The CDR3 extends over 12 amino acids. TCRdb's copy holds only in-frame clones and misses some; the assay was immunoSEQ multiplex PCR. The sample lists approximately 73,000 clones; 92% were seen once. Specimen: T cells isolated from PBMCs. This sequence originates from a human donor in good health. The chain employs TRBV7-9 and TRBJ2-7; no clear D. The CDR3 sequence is CASSLSSYEQYF. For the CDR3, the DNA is TGTGCCAGCAGCCTTAGTAGCTACGAGCAGTACTTC.